These T cell receptor beta chains were read from a single sample in a study of OX40 agonist ivuxolimab in advanced cancers. The repertoire was sequenced with immunoSEQ multiplex PCR; TCRdb's copy has only in-frame clones and lacks some. The sample holds about 64,000 clones, around 90% seen once. The sample consisted of CD4+ or CD8+ T cells sorted from blood, taken in a trial of the OX40 agonist ivuxolimab. The receptors stem from an adult with an advanced solid tumor such as melanoma, head and neck, liver or kidney cancer. Each CDR3 is given with its conserved first and last residue. D genes are given only for firm matches. Clone sizes are given selectively: once, few, many, or a class where the clone is expanded.

d_call	cdr3_length	v_call	j_call	clone_size	cdr3_aa	cdr3_nt
NA	13	TRBV11-3	TRBJ1-1	NA	CASSFGVATEAFF	TGTGCCAGCAGCTTCGGTGTGGCCACTGAAGCTTTCTTT
NA	20	TRBV13	TRBJ2-1	NA	CASTKRGGRVDHSLRDEQFF	TGTGCCAGCACCAAGAGGGGGGGAAGAGTCGACCACTCCCTCCGTGATGAGCAGTTCTTC
NA	13	TRBV18	TRBJ2-4	NA	CASSPQNQNIQYF	TGTGCCAGCTCACCGCAGAATCAAAACATTCAGTACTTC
TRBD1	14	TRBV5-4	TRBJ1-4	NA	CASSPQGTNEKLFF	TGTGCCAGCAGCCCACAGGGGACTAATGAAAAACTGTTTTTT
NA	16	TRBV30	TRBJ2-7	NA	CAWSVLGYSSTYEQYF	TGTGCCTGGAGTGTACTCGGGTACAGTTCCACCTACGAGCAGTACTTC
TRBD1	14	TRBV6-6	TRBJ2-7	NA	CASCRDRVVYEQYF	TGTGCCAGCTGCCGGGACAGGGTTGTCTACGAGCAGTACTTC
TRBD1	15	TRBV5-4	TRBJ1-2	NA	CASSPPRTGLGGYTF	TGTGCCAGCAGCCCCCCAAGGACAGGTCTAGGGGGCTACACCTTC
NA	13	TRBV9	TRBJ1-6	NA	CASSPRGDSPLHF	TGTGCCAGCAGCCCCAGGGGAGATTCACCCCTCCACTTT
TRBD2	14	TRBV11-2	TRBJ2-7	NA	CASSLTAGDNEQYF	TGTGCCAGCAGCTTAACAGCGGGAGATAACGAGCAGTACTTC
NA	13	TRBV7-9	TRBJ2-5	NA	CASSSPNQETQYF	TGTGCCAGCAGCTCCCCGAATCAAGAGACCCAGTACTTC
TRBD2	13	TRBV28	TRBJ2-3	once	CASCAGGADTQYF	TGTGCCAGCTGCGCGGGAGGGGCCGATACGCAGTATTTT
TRBD2	18	TRBV7-8	TRBJ2-3	NA	CASSSWSRLAGDTDTQYF	TGTGCCAGCAGCTCATGGTCTCGACTAGCGGGAGATACAGATACGCAGTATTTT
NA	14	TRBV10-1	TRBJ2-3	NA	CASSLAVSTDTQYF	TGCGCCAGCAGTCTGGCCGTGAGCACAGATACGCAGTATTTT
NA	13	TRBV7-2	TRBJ1-1	NA	CASSTKMNTEAFF	TGTGCCAGCAGCACAAAGATGAACACTGAAGCTTTCTTT
NA	12	TRBV6-1	TRBJ2-7	NA	CASRDQTYEQYF	TGTGCCAGCAGGGACCAAACCTACGAGCAGTACTTC
NA	15	TRBV6-1	TRBJ2-1	NA	CASEVWDSSSGEQFF	TGTGCCAGCGAAGTTTGGGATTCTAGTAGCGGTGAGCAGTTCTTC
NA	16	TRBV15	TRBJ2-4	NA	CATSRGELLAKNIQYF	TGTGCCACCAGCAGGGGGGAACTGCTAGCCAAAAACATTCAGTACTTC
TRBD1	14	TRBV5-6	TRBJ2-4	NA	CASSLPGQENIQYF	TGTGCCAGCAGCCTGCCGGGACAGGAAAACATTCAGTACTTC
TRBD1	15	TRBV6-5	TRBJ1-3	NA	CASRSSTGAGNTIYF	TGTGCCAGCAGGTCTAGCACAGGGGCTGGAAACACCATATATTTT
TRBD2	17	TRBV7-9	TRBJ2-1	NA	CASSPKRRLAAYNEQFF	TGTGCCAGCAGCCCCAAACGCAGACTAGCGGCCTACAATGAGCAGTTCTTC
NA	15	TRBV30	TRBJ1-4	NA	CAWSVWSHKGEKLFF	TGTGCCTGGAGTGTATGGTCCCATAAGGGTGAAAAACTGTTTTTT
TRBD1	16	TRBV6-1	TRBJ2-2	once	CASSDGAGGYTGELFF	TGTGCCAGCAGTGATGGGGCAGGGGGCTACACCGGGGAGCTGTTTTTT
NA	14	TRBV5-1	TRBJ2-2	NA	CASSPGVVSGELFF	TGCGCCAGCAGCCCGGGGGTTGTGTCCGGGGAGCTGTTTTTT
TRBD1	16	TRBV6-1	TRBJ1-4	NA	CASNEDRGRSGEKLFF	TGTGCCAGCAATGAGGACAGGGGGCGGTCTGGGGAAAAACTGTTTTTT
NA	14	TRBV21-1	TRBJ2-3	NA	CARKQGLVADTQYF	TGTGCCAGAAAGCAGGGACTAGTTGCAGATACGCAGTATTTT
TRBD1	14	TRBV4-2	TRBJ1-2	NA	CASSQDRDSYGYTF	TGTGCCAGCAGCCAAGACCGGGACAGCTATGGCTACACCTTC
NA	13	TRBV7-3	TRBJ2-5	NA	CASSSGVGETQYF	TGTGCCAGCAGCTCAGGGGTTGGAGAGACCCAGTACTTC
TRBD2	13	TRBV18	TRBJ2-3	NA	CASHGLAVDTQYF	TGTGCCAGCCATGGACTAGCGGTTGATACGCAGTATTTT
NA	13	TRBV6-1	TRBJ1-1	once	CASNPPGQTEAFF	TGTGCCAGCAACCCGCCGGGACAAACTGAAGCTTTCTTT
NA	13	TRBV28	TRBJ2-3	NA	CASSYRDTDTQYF	TGTGCCAGCAGTTACAGGGATACAGATACGCAGTATTTT
NA	14	TRBV9	TRBJ2-5	NA	CASSVGGGRETQYF	TGTGCCAGCAGCGTAGGAGGTGGCCGAGAGACCCAGTACTTC
NA	13	TRBV10-3	TRBJ2-7	NA	CAISEPGVYEQYF	TGTGCCATCAGTGAGCCCGGAGTCTACGAGCAGTACTTC
NA	11	TRBV30	TRBJ2-7	NA	CAWSNQYEQYF	TGTGCCTGGAGTAACCAATACGAGCAGTACTTC
NA	15	TRBV6-1	TRBJ1-5	NA	CASSDTRGGRQPQHF	TGTGCCAGCAGTGACACACGGGGGGGTAGACAGCCCCAGCATTTT
NA	13	TRBV28	TRBJ2-2	NA	CASRTQGRWELFF	TGTGCCAGCAGGACACAGGGTCGTTGGGAGCTGTTTTTT
TRBD1	17	TRBV28	TRBJ1-2	NA	CASSLGQGGWLGYGYTF	TGTGCCAGCAGTTTGGGACAGGGGGGCTGGTTGGGATATGGCTACACCTTC
NA	16	TRBV30	TRBJ1-3	NA	CAWSVRVGVSGNTIYF	TGTGCCTGGAGTGTACGGGTGGGGGTTTCGGGAAACACCATATATTTT
NA	14	TRBV29-1	TRBJ2-3	NA	CSIRGTGPTDTQYF	TGCAGCATACGGGGGACGGGCCCCACAGATACGCAGTATTTT
TRBD2	15	TRBV28	TRBJ2-1	NA	CASSELAGVSYEQFF	TGTGCCAGCAGTGAACTAGCGGGAGTCTCGTATGAGCAGTTCTTC
TRBD1	15	TRBV6-5	TRBJ1-2	NA	CASRLDRGQVYGYTF	TGTGCCAGCAGACTAGACAGGGGGCAAGTCTATGGCTACACCTTC
NA	14	TRBV30	TRBJ1-6	NA	CAWSVLGRNSPLHF	TGTGCCTGGAGTGTACTAGGGCGGAATTCACCCCTCCACTTT
NA	13	TRBV7-6	TRBJ2-7	once	CASSLEQGYEQYF	TGTGCCAGCAGCTTAGAACAGGGCTACGAGCAGTACTTC
NA	11	TRBV2	TRBJ1-1	NA	CASGFASEAFF	TGTGCCAGCGGGTTTGCATCAGAAGCTTTCTTT
TRBD2	18	TRBV4-1	TRBJ2-3	NA	CASSQVSVLAGATDTQYF	TGCGCCAGCAGCCAAGTAAGTGTACTAGCGGGAGCTACAGATACGCAGTATTTT
NA	15	TRBV9	TRBJ2-7	NA	CASSVGGGKRDEQYF	TGTGCCAGCAGCGTAGGCGGGGGCAAAAGGGACGAGCAGTACTTC
TRBD2	15	TRBV10-2	TRBJ2-3	once	CASSPIGLVIDTQYF	TGCGCCAGCAGTCCAATTGGACTAGTAATAGATACGCAGTATTTT